The 21 T cell receptor beta chains below were found in one sample sequenced in a study of regulatory T cells in long-lasting Graves disease. Arm-PCR of CDR3 regions and iRepertoire HTBI primers were used to build TCR beta libraries. TCRdb called the multiplex PCR reads again in MiXCR, with one record for every CDR3 protein. Found here are some 370,000 distinct CDR3 sequences, less than 25% of them singletons; the top ten hold around 20%. The time point here: persistent/refractory GD, antithyroid drugs over 5 years with positive TRAb. Isolated PBMC RNA provided the starting material for the TCR library. The starting material was peripheral blood mononuclear cells (PBMCs), obtained when the disease was refractory, from a patient treated with antithyroid drugs. These receptors were collected from a female donor with Graves disease.

The chain has TRBV6-1 and TRBJ2-4; D is undetermined. This CDR3 region has 15 residues. V lost 5 bases and J lost 0, with 11 bases in between. The V gene's germline CDR1 is MNHNS and CDR2 SASEGT. CDR3: CASSSTYGAKNIQYF. The CDR3 DNA follows: TGTGCCAGCAGTAGCACCTACGGAGCCAAAAACATTCAGTACTTC.

This clonotype occurred many times. J is TRBJ1-4 and V is TRBV2, with D perhaps matching TRBD1 (5 bases). This CDR3 spans 16 amino acids. V lost 2 bases and J 7 bases, leaving 17 bases between the germline ends. The germline CDR1 and CDR2 sequences are SNHLY and FYNNEI. The CDR3 nucleotides read TGTGCCAGCAGTGAACCGGGAGGGGCGAGGGGTGAAAAACTGTTTTTT. This sequence encodes CASSEPGGARGEKLFF. The entire variable domain, with the rest obtained from reference TRBV2 and TRBJ1-4, is as follows: EPEVTQTPSHQVTQMGQEVILRCVPISNHLYFYWYRQILGQKVEFLVSFYNNEISEKSEIFDDQFSVERPDGSNFTLKIRSTKLEDSAMYFCASSEPGGARGEKLFFGSGTQLSVL.

At least ten counts were recorded for this clonotype. The chain joins TRBV2 to TRBJ1-2, with D possibly TRBD1 on 5 matching bases. The CDR3 totals 14 residues. Trimming took off 6 bases at V and 0 bases at J, with 11 bases between the two ends. Germline assignment: CDR1 SNHLY and CDR2 FYNNEI. The CDR3 spells CASSPDSANYGYTF. DNA for the CDR3: TGTGCCAGCAGCCCTGACAGCGCTAACTATGGCTACACCTTC.

The table lists this clonotype with many counts. This chain joins TRBV20-1 and TRBJ2-5; maybe TRBD2 (8 bases). CDR3 size: 14 residues. Between the trimmed V and J ends, which lost 5 bases and 2 bases, there was a span of 15 bases. Germline CDR1 reads DFQATT; CDR2 reads SNEGSKA (reference sequence). The CDR3 loop reads CSAPRGDRQETQYF. The CDR3 DNA is TGCAGTGCTCCGCGGGGGGACAGACAAGAGACCCAGTACTTC.

This clonotype was recorded at least ten times. The gene calls are TRBV28 and TRBJ1-2; D gene unclear. Trimming took off 8 bases at V and 5 bases at J, with 21 bases between the two ends. Germline V gene sequence: CDR1 MDHEN, CDR2 SYDVKM. The CDR3 sequence is 15 residues long. This CDR3 is CASGTGRAGFYGYTF. The CDR3 DNA reads TGTGCCAGCGGTACCGGGCGGGCCGGATTTTATGGCTACACCTTC.

The rearrangement uses TRBV29-1 and TRBJ1-1; 7 nucleotides match TRBD1. Germline V gene data show CDR1 as SQVTM and CDR2 as ANQGSEA. Unmatched junction bases numbered 4, after V lost 2 bases and J lost 1 base. The CDR3 consists of 14 residues. CDR3 residues: CSVEMRQGNTEAFF. In nucleotides, the CDR3 is TGCAGCGTTGAAATGAGACAGGGGAACACTGAAGCTTTCTTT. The full variable domain, with the rest looked up from reference TRBV29-1 and TRBJ1-1, is SAVISQKPSRDICQRGTSLTIQCQVDSQVTMMFWYRQQPGQSLTLIATANQGSEATYESGFVIDKFPISRPNLTFSTLTVSNMSPEDSSIYLCSVEMRQGNTEAFFGQGTRLTVV.

This clonotype has just a few counts. CDR3 protein: CATSTRDVGELFF. CDR3 in DNA: TGTGCCACCTCCACACGGGATGTCGGGGAGCTGTTTTTT. The V gene is TRBV18, the J gene TRBJ2-2; a weak D match, TRBD2 (5 bases). Trimming took 10 bases from V and 7 from J, leaving 16 bases between them. Looked up from germline, CDR1 is KGHSH and CDR2 is LQKENI. CDR3 length: 13 amino acids.

The sample holds many counts of this clonotype. The chain has TRBV11-2 and TRBJ2-2; 9 bases are shared with TRBD2. The germline V gene encodes CDR1 SGHAT and CDR2 FQNNGV. Unmatched junction bases numbered 11, after V lost 11 bases and J lost 4 bases. The CDR3 consists of 15 residues. The CDR3 DNA reads TGTGCCTCAGACCCGGGACTAGCCGGCACCGGGGAGCTGTTTTTT. Translation gives CASDPGLAGTGELFF.

This clonotype was seen at least ten times. V and J are TRBV28 and TRBJ2-5; 13 bases match TRBD2. Germline V gene lookup returns CDR1 MDHEN and CDR2 SYDVKM. J gave up 5 bases and V 10 bases, and 10 bases lay outside the gene matches. CDR3 length equals 15 residues. In DNA form, the CDR3 reads TGTGCCACGGGCGGGACTAGCGGGAAAATTGAGACCCAGTACTTC. It specifies CATGGTSGKIETQYF.

This chain connects TRBV2 to TRBJ2-3; D unresolved. This CDR3 has 12 residues. Trimming took off 3 bases at V and 4 bases at J, with 5 bases between the two ends. The germline V gene encodes CDR1 SNHLY and CDR2 FYNNEI. The CDR3 is CASSDRADTQYF. The CDR3, as DNA: TGTGCCAGCAGTGATAGGGCAGATACGCAGTATTTT.

The rearrangement links TRBV19 to TRBJ2-7; tentatively, D is TRBD1 or TRBD2 (5 bases each). The length of the CDR3 is 14 residues. Trimming removed 2 bases at V and 7 bases at J, with 15 bases between. The V gene's germline CDR1 is LNHDA and CDR2 SQIVND (reference sequence). CDR3 coding DNA: TGTGCCAGTAGTATACGGGGCCCCGGCCGGGAGCAGTACTTC. This encodes CASSIRGPGREQYF.

There are a few counts of this clonotype. V gene TRBV3-2 combines with J gene TRBJ1-1. TRBV3-2 is listed as a pseudogene. The CDR3 totals 17 residues. The CDR3 here is CASSTWAAMRKNTEAFF. DNA of the CDR3: TGTGCCAGCTCAACTTGGGCAGCAATGAGGAAAAACACTGAAGCTTTCTTT.

This chain links TRBV29-1 with TRBJ2-5, with D possibly matching TRBD2 (5 bases). With 7 bases removed from V and 5 bases from J, the gap between germline ends came to 17 bases. Germline loops: CDR1 SQVTM, CDR2 ANQGSEA. The CDR3 runs to 13 residues. The CDR3 here is CSARGESGETQYF. The CDR3 coding sequence is TGCAGCGCCCGGGGAGAGTCCGGGGAGACCCAGTACTTC.

This clonotype appeared many times. The chain couples TRBV29-1 to TRBJ1-1, with 8 nucleotides matching TRBD1. The CDR3 runs 13 residues. CDR1 SQVTM and CDR2 ANQGSEA come from the germline V gene. J was trimmed by 4 bases and V by 4 bases; bases with no gene match: 5. CDR3 amino acids: CSVGQGMTTEAFF. The CDR3 DNA reads TGCAGCGTTGGACAGGGGATGACCACTGAAGCTTTCTTT.

The gene calls are TRBV7-9 and TRBJ2-5, with D tentatively TRBD2 (5 bases). This CDR3 comprises 13 residues. The ends were cut back, 5 bases at V and 3 bases at J, with 10 bases in the middle. Germline loops: CDR1 SEHNR, CDR2 FQNEAQ (reference sequence). CDR3 coding DNA: TGTGCCAGCAGCCCAGACTACAAAGAGACCCAGTACTTC. Protein product: CASSPDYKETQYF.

The chain employs TRBV24-1 and TRBJ1-1; weak D call: TRBD1 (5 bases). V was trimmed by 4 bases and J by 1 base, leaving 6 bases between them. This CDR3 contains 13 residues. The germline V gene encodes CDR1 KGHDR and CDR2 SFDVKD. The CDR3 nucleotides are TGTGCCACCAGTGAGGGGCCGAACACTGAAGCTTTCTTT. Residues: CATSEGPNTEAFF.

This clonotype has at least ten counts. The CDR3 nucleotides are TGTGCCAGCAGGGGACGCTCCTACGAGCAGTACTTC. This codes for CASRGRSYEQYF. The chain uses TRBV7-2 and TRBJ2-7; the D call may be TRBD1 or TRBD2 (5 bases each). Trimming took off 6 bases at V and 0 bases at J, with 6 bases between the two ends. The CDR3 totals 12 residues. Germline assignment: CDR1 SGHTA and CDR2 FQGNSA.

The rearrangement joins TRBV6-1 to TRBJ1-3; 7 positions agree with TRBD1. The V gene end was trimmed by 3 bases and the J gene end by 3 bases; junction bases not matched to a gene: 5. The germline CDR1 and CDR2 sequences are MNHNS and SASEGT. The CDR3 runs to 15 residues. CDR3 coding DNA: TGTGCCAGCAGTGATCTGGCAGGGGGTGGAAACACCATATATTTT. Its translation: CASSDLAGGGNTIYF.

The chain combines TRBV7-9 with TRBJ2-1, with no clear D. The CDR3 length is 13 residues. Germline-derived CDR1 and CDR2 are SEHNR and FQNEAQ (reference sequence). V lost 5 bases, J lost 3 bases, and 8 bases lay in between. CDR3 coding DNA: TGTGCCAGCAGCCCGGCGGTCTACAATGAGCAGTTCTTC. It encodes CASSPAVYNEQFF.

This clonotype was seen ten or more times. V gene TRBV28 combines with J gene TRBJ2-7; D ambiguous. The V end lost 3 bases, the J end lost 0 bases, and 12 bases lay between the germline ends. The CDR3 spans 15 residues. The V gene's germline CDR1 is MDHEN and CDR2 SYDVKM. The CDR3 sequence is CASSLVRTSSYEQYF. DNA of the CDR3: TGTGCCAGCAGTTTGGTCAGAACCAGCTCCTACGAGCAGTACTTC.

In this sample, this clonotype turned up a few times. V and J are TRBV5-1 and TRBJ1-4, with TRBD1 as a possible D gene (6 bases). CDR3 length: 16 amino acids. Trimming took 2 bases from V and 3 from J, leaving 14 bases between them. Germline loops: CDR1 SGHRS, CDR2 YFSETQ. The CDR3 reads CASSFHSTGSNEKLFF. CDR3 nucleotide sequence: TGCGCCAGCAGCTTCCATTCGACAGGTTCTAATGAAAAACTGTTTTTT. Complete variable domain (other parts from reference TRBV5-1 and TRBJ1-4): KAGVTQTPRYLIKTRGQQVTLSCSPISGHRSVSWYQQTPGQGLQFLFEYFSETQRNKGNFPGRFSGRQFSNSRSEMNVSTLELGDSALYLCASSFHSTGSNEKLFFGSGTQLSVL.